The 27 T cell receptor beta chains reported below all come from one sample, sequenced in a study of cytomegalovirus exposure and HLA in healthy donors. Here immunoSEQ multiplex PCR was the method, and the copy in TCRdb shows in-frame clones only, minus some. The sample records tens of thousands of clones, approximately 95% being singletons. What was sequenced was PBMCs. The receptors originated from a man in his late teens or twenties in good health and CMV-seropositive.

The chain combines TRBV5-1 with TRBJ1-6, with TRBD1 matching over 7 bases. J lost 0 bases, V lost 0 bases, and 3 bases had no gene match. This CDR3 region has 17 residues. Per the germline V gene, CDR1 is SGHRS and CDR2 is YFSETQ. The CDR3 region has the DNA TGCGCCAGCAGCTTGGCCGACAGGGCCTCCTATAATTCACCCCTCCACTTT. It encodes CASSLADRASYNSPLHF.

The CDR3 here is CAWSWDRYNEQFF. The DNA for the CDR3 is TGTGCCTGGAGTTGGGACAGATACAATGAGCAGTTCTTC. J is TRBJ2-1 and V is TRBV30; 7 bases match TRBD1. V lost 2 bases, J lost 4 bases, and 2 bases stayed unmatched. Germline assignment: CDR1 GTSNPN and CDR2 SVGIG (reference sequence). The CDR3 covers 13 residues. The complete variable domain, with remaining parts taken from reference TRBV30 and TRBJ2-1, reads SQTIHQWPATLVQPVGSPLSLECTVEGTSNPNLYWYRQAAGRGLQLLFYSVGIGQISSEVPQNLSASRPQDRQFILSSKKLLLSDSGFYLCAWSWDRYNEQFFGPGTRLTVL.

For this clone: Relative to the germline gene, one junction end is altered; a read error may explain this. Written as DNA, the CDR3 is TGTGCCAGTACCCCCGGGTCTTACCAAGGGACCCAGTACTTC. Translation gives CASTPGSYQGTQYF. V gene TRBV19 combines with J gene TRBJ2-5; D gene uncertain. The CDR3 extends over 14 amino acids. Germline V gene sequence: CDR1 LNHDA, CDR2 SQIVND (reference sequence). The full variable domain, with the rest looked up from reference TRBV19 and TRBJ2-5, is DGGITQSPKYLFRKEGQNVTLSCEQNLNHDAMYWYRQDPGQGLRLIYYSQIVNDFQKGDIAEGYSVSREKKESFPLTVTSAQKNPTAFYLCASTPGSYQGTQYFGPGTRLLVL.

V gene TRBV4-2 combines with J gene TRBJ2-2; perhaps TRBD2 as D (5 bases). V was pared by 0 bases and J by 0 bases, with 8 bases between. Germline V CDR1 and CDR2: LGHNA, YNFKEQ. The CDR3 covers 16 residues. CDR3 loop: CASSQEGAANTGELFF. CDR3 DNA: TGTGCCAGCAGCCAAGAGGGAGCGGCGAACACCGGGGAGCTGTTTTTT.

The V and J genes are TRBV5-4 and TRBJ2-1; 12 bases align to TRBD2. Germline trimming cut 4 bases from V and 8 bases from J; bases unmatched to any gene: 7. In germline, CDR1 is SGHNT, CDR2 YYREEE (reference sequence). The CDR3 consists of 15 residues. CDR3 region: CASSATSGSSDEQFF. DNA for the CDR3: TGTGCCAGCAGCGCGACTAGCGGGAGTTCGGATGAGCAGTTCTTC. The complete variable domain, with remaining parts taken from reference TRBV5-4 and TRBJ2-1, reads ETGVTQSPTHLIKTRGQQVTLRCSSQSGHNTVSWYQQALGQGPQFIFQYYREEENGRGNFPPRFSGLQFPNYSSELNVNALELDDSALYLCASSATSGSSDEQFFGPGTRLTVL.

J is TRBJ2-3 and V is TRBV6-5; TRBD2 matches 11 bases. The germline gives CDR1 MNHEY, CDR2 SVGAGI. The CDR3 has 15 residues. The J segment lost 5 bases and the V segment lost 6 bases, leaving 7 bases of the junction unmatched. The CDR3 is CASSTLAGAGDTQYF. The CDR3 DNA is TGTGCCAGCAGCACACTAGCGGGAGCTGGAGATACGCAGTATTTT.

The chain has TRBV27 and TRBJ2-7; 9 nucleotides line up with TRBD2. Trimming removed 4 bases from V and 1 base from J; junction bases left unmatched: 8. The germline CDR1 and CDR2 sequences are MNHEY and SMNVEV (reference sequence). The CDR3 runs 16 residues. The CDR3 region has the DNA TGTGCCAGCAGTTCCAATAGCGGGAGTGGATCCTACGAGCAGTACTTC. It encodes CASSSNSGSGSYEQYF.

The chain joins TRBV6-5 to TRBJ2-7; TRBD2 matches at 11 bases. The CDR3 loop spans 14 amino acids. From germline, CDR1 is MNHEY and CDR2 SVGAGI. Trimming removed 4 bases from V and 7 bases from J; junction bases left unmatched: 6. The chain's CDR3 is CASSSSGRTGEQYF. CDR3 sequence (DNA): TGTGCCAGCAGTTCTAGCGGGAGGACGGGGGAGCAGTACTTC.

This chain connects TRBV6-5 to TRBJ2-2, with D uncertain. CDR1 is MNHEY, CDR2 SVGAGI, per germline. Trimming left V 0 bases short and J 8 bases short, with 13 bases between. CDR3 length equals 15 residues. The CDR3 DNA reads as TGTGCCAGCAGTTACTCGAGCCTCAAAACGGGGGAGCTGTTTTTT. Protein: CASSYSSLKTGELFF.

The genes are TRBV6-6 and TRBJ2-5, with a possible D match to TRBD1 (6 bases). The CDR3 is made up of 14 amino acids. Germline lookup yields CDR1 MNHNY and CDR2 SVGAGI (reference sequence). The V end was cut by 6 bases, the J end by 6 bases, with 17 bases between. The CDR3 DNA reads TGTGCCAGCAGACTCGGGACATCACGAAAGACCCAGTACTTC. Protein: CASRLGTSRKTQYF.

In this sample, this clone turned up once. The V call is TRBV28, the J call TRBJ1-1, with a tentative D call TRBD1 (5 bases). V lost 6 bases and J 3 bases, leaving 17 bases between the germline ends. Germline V lookup: CDR1 MDHEN, CDR2 SYDVKM. This CDR3 region has 15 residues. DNA of the CDR3: TGTGCCAGCAGCCTCGTTGTCGGGGGGTACACTGAAGCTTTCTTT. Translated: CASSLVVGGYTEAFF. Drawing the rest from reference TRBV28 and TRBJ1-1, the complete variable domain is DVKVTQSSRYLVKRTGEKVFLECVQDMDHENMFWYRQDPGLGLRLIYFSYDVKMKEKGDIPEGYSVSREKKERFSLILESASTNQTSMYLCASSLVVGGYTEAFFGQGTRLTVV.

The V gene is TRBV6-1, the J gene TRBJ1-2, with TRBD1 matching over 7 bases. V was clipped by 1 base and J by 8 bases; unmatched bases: 7. The CDR3 is 14 amino acids. Germline-derived CDR1 and CDR2 are MNHNS and SASEGT. CDR3 in DNA: TGTGCCAGCAGTGAAGGACAGGGTTTCGGCGGCTACACCTTC. Protein: CASSEGQGFGGYTF.

The chain has TRBV7-9 and TRBJ2-4; D perhaps matches TRBD2 (6 bases). This CDR3 has 14 amino acids. Trimming pared 3 bases from V and 5 bases from J, leaving 11 bases between. Germline V gene lookup returns CDR1 SEHNR and CDR2 FQNEAQ (reference sequence). The CDR3 sequence is CASSFLGGENIQYF. In DNA, the CDR3 is TGTGCCAGCAGCTTCTTGGGAGGCGAAAACATTCAGTACTTC.

This clone has a single count. The J gene is TRBJ1-4, the V gene TRBV7-2; 9 nucleotides match TRBD1. Trimming at V came to 0 bases and at J to 8 bases, leaving 7 bases not matched to a gene. This CDR3 contains 16 residues. Germline values: CDR1 SGHTA, CDR2 FQGNSA. CDR3 residues: CASSLAPQGAGEKLFF. In DNA, the CDR3 is TGTGCCAGCAGCTTAGCACCACAGGGGGCGGGGGAAAAACTGTTTTTT. Together with reference TRBV7-2 and TRBJ1-4, the CDR3 gives the full variable domain: GAGVSQSPSNKVTEKGKDVELRCDPISGHTALYWYRQSLGQGLEFLIYFQGNSAPDKSGLPSDRFSAERTGGSVSTLTIQRTQQEDSAVYLCASSLAPQGAGEKLFFGSGTQLSVL.

The V call is TRBV11-3, the J call TRBJ2-2; 7 bases match TRBD1. Germline V gene lookup returns CDR1 SGHNT and CDR2 YENEEA. The V gene end was trimmed by 1 base and the J gene end by 9 bases; junction bases not matched to a gene: 17. The CDR3 has 18 residues. DNA for the CDR3: TGTGCCAGCAGCTTAGTAGGCTGGGACAGAGTGGGTATCAGGGAGCTGTTTTTT. It is translated as CASSLVGWDRVGIRELFF.

The V call is TRBV10-3, the J call TRBJ2-1, with TRBD1 matching 9 bases. The CDR3 runs 15 residues. From germline, CDR1 is ENHRY and CDR2 SYGVKD. The J segment lost 7 bases and the V segment lost 5 bases, leaving 9 bases of the junction unmatched. DNA for the CDR3: TGTGCCATCAGTAACACAGGGGGCAGGGAAAATGAGCAGTTCTTC. Its protein is CAISNTGGRENEQFF.

The CDR3: CASSPPGTGGRETQYF. The CDR3 coding sequence is TGTGCCAGCTCACCACCCGGGACAGGGGGCCGAGAGACCCAGTACTTC. This chain connects TRBV18 to TRBJ2-5; TRBD1 matches at 12 bases. The CDR3 length is 16 residues. Germline V gene data show CDR1 as KGHSH and CDR2 as LQKENI. With V trimmed by 0 bases and J by 4 bases, 3 bases remained unmatched.

V gene TRBV28 combines with J gene TRBJ1-2; tentative D call: TRBD1 (5 bases). Germline CDR1 MDHEN, CDR2 SYDVKM. V lost 2 bases to trimming and J lost 7 bases, with 17 bases between them. The CDR3 runs 15 residues. For the CDR3, the DNA is TGTGCCAGCAGTTTAACGGGGGGGTTTTTGGGTGGCTACACCTTC. Translation: CASSLTGGFLGGYTF.

The rearrangement links TRBV13 to TRBJ2-2; 15 bases agree with TRBD2. CDR3 size: 19 residues. Per the germline V gene, CDR1 is PRHDT and CDR2 is FYEKMQ (reference sequence). V dropped 4 bases and J dropped 0; count of bases not matched to a gene: 6. Written as DNA, the CDR3 is TGTGCCAGCAGCTACGGACTAGCGGGAGGGGGATCGAACACCGGGGAGCTGTTTTTT. This codes for CASSYGLAGGGSNTGELFF. The full variable domain, in which reference TRBV13 and TRBJ2-2 provide the parts outside the CDR3, is AAGVIQSPRHLIKEKRETATLKCYPIPRHDTVYWYQQGPGQDPQFLISFYEKMQSDKGSIPDRFSAQQFSDYHSELNMSSLELGDSALYFCASSYGLAGGGSNTGELFFGEGSRLTVL.

CDR3: CASSDADREDIQYF. The DNA for the CDR3 is TGTGCCAGCAGCGACGCGGACAGGGAAGACATTCAGTACTTC. The chain is built from TRBV9 and TRBJ2-4, with TRBD1 identical over 8 bases. V lost 3 bases and J lost 8; bases outside the gene matches: 7. CDR1 is SGDLS and CDR2 is YYNGEE in the germline V gene. There are 14 residues in the CDR3.

DNA of the CDR3: TGTGCCAGCAGATCAACCGGGACTAGTCACAATGAGCAGTTCTTC. Its protein product is CASRSTGTSHNEQFF. V gene TRBV6-5 combines with J gene TRBJ2-1, with 8 bases matching TRBD2. The CDR3 extends over 15 amino acids. V shed 6 bases and J 5 bases; nucleotides not matched to a gene: 9. Germline V gene lookup returns CDR1 MNHEY and CDR2 SVGAGI.

V usage is TRBV7-6 and J usage is TRBJ2-1, with TRBD2 matching over 8 bases. The junction had 9 bases not matched to a gene; V was cut back by 3 bases and J by 2 bases. Germline loops: CDR1 SGHVS, CDR2 FNYEAQ. The CDR3 spans 17 residues. This CDR3 reads CASSFTSGLGAYNEQFF. As DNA, the CDR3 is TGTGCCAGCAGCTTCACTAGCGGTCTCGGGGCCTACAATGAGCAGTTCTTC.

This clone has only one observation. CDR3 region: CASSLREGGTEAFF. CDR3 bases: TGTGCCAGCAGCTTAAGGGAGGGCGGCACTGAAGCTTTCTTT. The rearrangement uses TRBV7-8 and TRBJ1-1; no clear D gene. Germline CDR1 and CDR2: SGHVS and FQNEAQ. This CDR3 is 14 amino acids long. Trimming pared 2 bases from V and 4 bases from J, leaving 11 bases between. The variable domain in full, with the rest retrieved from reference TRBV7-8 and TRBJ1-1, is GAGVSQSPRYKVAKRGQDVALRCDPISGHVSLFWYQQALGQGPEFLTYFQNEAQLDKSGLPSDRFFAERPEGSVSTLKIQRTQQEDSAVYLCASSLREGGTEAFFGQGTRLTVV.

The gene calls are TRBV5-1 and TRBJ2-6, with TRBD1 matching over 7 bases. Germline V lookup: CDR1 SGHRS, CDR2 YFSETQ. The CDR3 sequence is 14 residues long. V shed 6 bases and J 6 bases; nucleotides not matched to a gene: 6. The CDR3 DNA reads as TGCGCCAGCACCGCGACAGGGCCGGCCAACGTCCTGACTTTC. Encoded protein: CASTATGPANVLTF.

This chain connects TRBV7-9 to TRBJ2-3; D is unresolved. Germline loops: CDR1 SEHNR, CDR2 FQNEAQ (reference sequence). V was cut by 5 bases and J by 4 bases, with 4 bases left in between. This CDR3 has 11 residues. The CDR3 here is CASSRADTQYF. The CDR3 DNA reads TGTGCCAGCAGCCGGGCAGATACGCAGTATTTT.

This chain uses TRBV5-4 with TRBJ2-7; TRBD1 aligns across 9 bases. Germline CDR1 reads SGHNT; CDR2 reads YYREEE (reference sequence). J was trimmed by 1 base and V by 3 bases; bases with no gene match: 5. The CDR3 is 15 amino acids. CDR3 in DNA: TGTGCCAGCAGCTCCGTGGGGACAGGGTCCTACGAGCAGTACTTC. This gives the protein CASSSVGTGSYEQYF.

V and J are TRBV28 and TRBJ2-1, with 7 bases that match TRBD2. This CDR3 is built from 12 residues. Germline V lookup: CDR1 MDHEN, CDR2 SYDVKM. Germline trimming cut 1 base from V and 14 bases from J; bases unmatched to any gene: 5. CDR3 DNA sequence: TGTGCCAGCAGTTTATCGGCGGGAGAGGAGTTCTTC. This gives the protein CASSLSAGEEFF.